There are many counts of the clone carrying this TCR beta chain. The sample originates from a study of T cells of healthy individuals. TCRdb ran MiXCR on the 5' RACE reads and lists one entry per CDR3 protein. The data contain about 96,000 distinct CDR3 sequences, roughly a sixth of them singletons. This CDR3 region has 19 residues. The ends were cut back, 7 bases at V and 0 bases at J, with 22 bases in the middle. The germline V gene encodes CDR1 MNHEY and CDR2 SVGEGT. The J gene is TRBJ2-6, the V gene TRBV6-2 or TRBV6-3, with D unclear. The origin of this receptor is a human donor in good health. The CDR3 protein is CASIAFSTLQNSGANVLTF. The CDR3, as DNA: TGTGCCAGCATCGCCTTCTCGACCCTCCAAAACTCTGGGGCCAACGTCCTGACTTTC.